The clone carrying this T cell receptor beta chain has a count of ten or more. Its antigen is unidentified. This specimen comes from a study of T cell repertoires in cytomegalovirus infection. At the level of the study: Both CMV infection and a matching HLA type were indicated by public TCR beta signatures.

The CDR3 spans 11 residues. Trimming pared 5 bases from V and 10 bases from J, leaving 11 bases between. Study-wide results and limits: There were carriers of CMV plus the relevant HLA, and cumulative public TCR beta family frequency identified them. Across the ex vivo response, the dominant clonotypes were HLA-C-restricted CMV-specific TCR beta clonotypes.

MiXCR was run by TCRdb on the reads, yielding one entry per CDR3 protein. Among roughly 500,000 distinct CDR3 sequences listed, 15% to 20% were seen once. Sequencing input: CD8+ T cells from PBMCs. This rearrangement joins TRBV12-3 or TRBV12-4 to TRBJ1-1, with D possibly TRBD1 on 5 matching bases. This receptor was obtained from a human donor in good health (CMV status not recorded). Some clones in this sample may be carry-over from other donors' samples. CDR3 residues: CASSLNRLAFF. The CDR3 DNA is TGTGCCAGCAGTCTAAACAGGTTAGCTTTCTTT.